This T cell receptor (beta chain) came from a study of T cell responses to AZD1222 COVID-19 vaccine. Study-wide findings and caveats: Reportedly, nearly half of unique spike TCRs recognized epitopes outside B.1.351/B.1.1.7 mutations. At baseline, just a handful of AZD1222 recipients tested seropositive. The donor cohort was predominantly white British with a female majority, and clonal diversity may have been underestimated.

J was trimmed by 6 bases and V by 4 bases; bases with no gene match: 8. The CDR3 is made up of 15 amino acids. Germline-derived CDR1 and CDR2 are SGHDT and YYEEEE. Pooled together were second doses at about 4 or about 12 weeks. Regarding this clone: Its specificity is unknown.

This table comes from immunoSEQ multiplex PCR, and its TCRdb copy is limited to in-frame clones, with some not included. The table has approximately 130,000 clones, 84% seen once. This specimen consisted of peripheral blood, obtained 28 days after the second AZD1222 dose. The receptor comes from an adult who received the AZD1222 COVID-19 vaccine. J is TRBJ2-7 and V is TRBV5-6, with 12 bases lining up with TRBD1. The CDR3 loop reads CASSPGTGGASEQYF. In DNA form, the CDR3 reads TGTGCCAGCAGCCCCGGGACAGGGGGCGCGTCCGAGCAGTACTTC.